The 21 T cell receptor beta chains given below trace back to one sample, sequenced in a study of cytomegalovirus exposure and HLA in healthy donors. The PCR used 60 Vbeta and 13 Jbeta primers. Measured with immunoSEQ multiplex PCR; TCRdb has only the in-frame clones, and not every one. The repertoire table contains some 96,000 clones. Sequenced: PBMCs. These receptors all stem from a woman aged 30 to 39 in good health and CMV-seronegative.

On this clone itself: The junction shows a germline mismatch at one end, possibly a read error. The J gene is TRBJ2-7, the V gene TRBV19, with 9 bases matching TRBD2. CDR3 length: 13 residues. Germline V gene data show CDR1 as LNHDA and CDR2 as SQIVND (reference sequence). CDR3 bases: TGTGCCAGTAGAATAGCGGGGGCCTACGAGCAGTACTTC. Amino acids: CASRIAGAYEQYF.

The chain is built from TRBV7-2 and TRBJ1-1; no definite D call. Germline V gives CDR1 SGHTA, CDR2 FQGNSA. The CDR3 is 15 amino acids. The V end lost 5 bases, the J end lost 3 bases, and 16 bases lay between the germline ends. The CDR3 is CASSAREISHTEAFF. The CDR3 bases are TGTGCCAGCAGCGCCCGGGAGATTTCTCACACTGAAGCTTTCTTT.

CDR3: CASSPTSGRRYEQYF. The CDR3 nucleotides read TGTGCCAGCAGCCCAACTAGCGGGAGGAGATACGAGCAGTACTTC. The gene calls are TRBV25-1 and TRBJ2-7, with 12 bases identical to TRBD2. V lost 6 bases, J lost 4 bases, and 7 bases stayed unmatched. This CDR3 contains 15 residues. Germline values: CDR1 MGHDK, CDR2 SYGVNS.

The chain links TRBV19 to TRBJ1-2; D remains unclear. From germline, CDR1 is LNHDA and CDR2 SQIVND (reference sequence). Trimming removed 5 bases from V and 2 bases from J, with 18 bases in between. This CDR3 has 16 amino acids. CDR3: CASSSRTGLGNYGYTF. CDR3 bases: TGTGCCAGTAGTTCCCGGACTGGTCTGGGCAACTATGGCTACACCTTC.

The chain combines TRBV11-2 with TRBJ2-3; maybe TRBD2 (5 bases). The V end lost 10 bases, the J end lost 3 bases, and 20 bases lay between the germline ends. CDR3 size: 15 residues. Per germline, CDR1 SGHAT and CDR2 FQNNGV. CDR3 region: CATYPLRTETDTQYF. CDR3 DNA: TGTGCCACGTACCCACTCCGGACTGAAACAGATACGCAGTATTTT.

The V gene is TRBV6-1, the J gene TRBJ2-1, with D unclear. CDR3 size: 14 residues. Per germline, CDR1 MNHNS and CDR2 SASEGT. Trimming took off 7 bases at V and 0 bases at J, with 10 bases between the two ends. The CDR3 bases are TGTGCCAGCAATGACTGGAGCTCCTACAATGAGCAGTTCTTC. Encoded protein: CASNDWSSYNEQFF.

The genes are TRBV6-4 and TRBJ2-3; D unresolved. V dropped 5 bases and J dropped 1 base, with 10 bases sitting between them. There are 14 residues in the CDR3. Germline V lookup: CDR1 MRHNA, CDR2 SNTAGT. The DNA for the CDR3 is TGTGCCAGCAGTCGATCCCGGGGCACAGATACGCAGTATTTT. Protein: CASSRSRGTDTQYF.

The chain recombines TRBV2 with TRBJ1-5; perhaps TRBD1 as D (5 bases). Germline assignment: CDR1 SNHLY and CDR2 FYNNEI. V lost 7 bases and J lost 1, with 8 bases in between. The CDR3 covers 13 residues. This chain's CDR3 is CASKTASNQPQHF. CDR3 in DNA: TGTGCCAGCAAGACAGCAAGCAATCAGCCCCAGCATTTT. Full variable domain (missing parts from reference TRBV2 and TRBJ1-5): EPEVTQTPSHQVTQMGQEVILRCVPISNHLYFYWYRQILGQKVEFLVSFYNNEISEKSEIFDDQFSVERPDGSNFTLKIRSTKLEDSAMYFCASKTASNQPQHFGDGTRLSIL.

This sequence joins TRBV15 and TRBJ1-2, with D hard to call. This CDR3 spans 13 amino acids. Germline values: CDR1 LNHNV, CDR2 YYDKDF (reference sequence). Deletions cut 4 bases from V and 2 bases from J, with 8 bases between. In DNA, the CDR3 is TGTGCCACCAGCATCCCCGGGAACTATGGCTACACCTTC. This encodes CATSIPGNYGYTF. Filled out from reference TRBV15 and TRBJ1-2, the complete variable domain reads DAMVIQNPRYQVTQFGKPVTLSCSQTLNHNVMYWYQQKSSQAPKLLFHYYDKDFNNEADTPDNFQSRRPNTSFCFLDIRSPGLGDTAMYLCATSIPGNYGYTFGSGTRLTVV.

V gene TRBV10-1 combines with J gene TRBJ1-1, with D perhaps matching TRBD1 (5 bases). The CDR3 extends over 15 amino acids. Trimming left V 3 bases short and J 5 bases short, with 16 bases between. CDR1 WNHNN and CDR2 SYGVQD come from the germline V gene (reference sequence). Written as DNA, the CDR3 is TGCGCCAGCAGTGACCTTCGGAGGGGTACGACTGAAGCTTTCTTT. Translation gives CASSDLRRGTTEAFF.

The chain employs TRBV28 and TRBJ2-1, with D possibly matching TRBD1 (5 bases). The germline V gene encodes CDR1 MDHEN and CDR2 SYDVKM. The V and J ends lost 5 bases and 12 bases respectively, with 14 bases between them. The CDR3 is made up of 12 amino acids. The CDR3: CASSLASGSQFF. The CDR3 bases are TGTGCCAGCAGTCTTGCATCAGGGTCGCAGTTCTTC.

The chain links TRBV27 to TRBJ2-1; 9 bases line up with TRBD2. Looked up from germline, CDR1 is MNHEY and CDR2 is SMNVEV (reference sequence). The CDR3 runs to 15 residues. The V and J ends lost 5 bases and 2 bases, in that order; junction bases with no gene match: 4. As DNA, the CDR3 is TGTGCCAGCAGTCCATCTAGCGGGGCCTACAATGAGCAGTTCTTC. Its translation is CASSPSSGAYNEQFF.

To note about this clone: A junction end diverges from the germline sequence, so it may reflect a read error. The rearrangement uses TRBV28 and TRBJ2-7; 7 bases line up with TRBD2. CDR1 and CDR2 from the germline V gene are MDHEN and SYDVKM. The CDR3 loop spans 12 amino acids. DNA for the CDR3: TGTGCCAGCAGTTTTATGGCGGGGGAACAAAGCTTC. Translation: CASSFMAGEQSF.

The V gene is TRBV7-3, the J gene TRBJ1-1, with 7 bases aligning to TRBD1. The trim removed 0 bases at V and 1 base at J, leaving 2 bases unmatched. There are 15 residues in the CDR3. Germline V CDR1 and CDR2: SGHTA, FQGTGA. The CDR3 DNA is TGTGCCAGCAGCTTAACGAGACAGGGGAACACTGAAGCTTTCTTT. Its protein is CASSLTRQGNTEAFF.

The chain joins TRBV20-1 to TRBJ2-7; D possibly corresponds to TRBD1 (5 bases). Deletions cut 6 bases from V and 5 bases from J, with 11 bases between. This CDR3 region has 11 residues. CDR1 is DFQATT, CDR2 SNEGSKA, per germline (reference sequence). The CDR3 DNA reads as TGCAGTGCCGCTCCCAGGGACGAGCAGTACTTC. This gives the protein CSAAPRDEQYF.

The chain links TRBV30 to TRBJ2-3; 7 bases fit TRBD1. With 3 bases clipped from V and 2 bases from J, the junction kept 8 bases outside the gene matches. The length of the CDR3 is 15 residues. The germline V gene encodes CDR1 GTSNPN and CDR2 SVGIG (reference sequence). CDR3 sequence reads: CAWSPIGTDTDTQYF. The CDR3 DNA reads TGTGCCTGGAGCCCAATAGGGACAGACACAGATACGCAGTATTTT.

This chain links TRBV19 with TRBJ2-3, with D perhaps TRBD2 (5 bases). The CDR3 is made up of 17 amino acids. Germline CDR1 is LNHDA and CDR2 is SQIVND (reference sequence). The V end was cut by 4 bases, the J end by 0 bases, with 17 bases between. CDR3 amino acids: CASSTRPTSWSTDTQYF. The CDR3 coding sequence is TGTGCCAGTAGTACTCGACCCACTAGTTGGAGCACAGATACGCAGTATTTT.

The CDR3 nucleotides read TGTGCCAGCAGCTCTATCGCGGGGGCTGGAAACACCATATATTTT. Translating it yields CASSSIAGAGNTIYF. V and J are TRBV7-2 and TRBJ1-3; D might be TRBD1 (5 bases). CDR3 length equals 15 residues. The germline CDR1 and CDR2 sequences are SGHTA and FQGNSA. Trimming took off 4 bases at V and 2 bases at J, with 12 bases between the two ends.

The chain combines TRBV2 with TRBJ1-5; 7 bases match TRBD1. The J segment lost 12 bases and the V segment lost 0 bases, leaving 8 bases of the junction unmatched. CDR3 length: 14 amino acids. Per the germline V gene, CDR1 is SNHLY and CDR2 is FYNNEI. CDR3 coding DNA: TGTGCCAGCAGTGAAGCGCTTCCAGGGGGTCTCCAGCATTTT. Translated: CASSEALPGGLQHF.

This chain links TRBV28 with TRBJ2-5; the D gene is possibly TRBD2 (6 bases). Germline-derived CDR1 and CDR2 are MDHEN and SYDVKM. The CDR3 runs 13 residues. V was trimmed by 6 bases and J by 1 base, leaving 9 bases between them. CDR3 in amino acids: CASRTSTQETQYF. The DNA for the CDR3 is TGTGCCAGCAGAACTAGCACCCAAGAGACCCAGTACTTC.

The J gene is TRBJ1-1, the V gene TRBV28, with a weak D call TRBD1 (6 bases). With 5 bases removed from V and 5 bases from J, the gap between germline ends came to 15 bases. Germline CDR1 is MDHEN and CDR2 is SYDVKM. This CDR3 comprises 14 residues. CDR3 sequence (DNA): TGTGCCAGCAGTCAATACAGGGTTAGGACTGAAGCTTTCTTT. Protein sequence: CASSQYRVRTEAFF.